This T cell receptor beta chain was captured in a study of metastatic and nonmetastatic thyroid tumors. This CDR3 has 12 amino acids. Per the germline V gene, CDR1 is SGHTA and CDR2 is FQGNSA. Remarks on this clone: Sequence at one end of the junction differs from germline and may be a read error.

All patients were untreated before thyroid surgery. TCRdb re-called the PCR reads via MiXCR. The sample gives 10,000 to 15,000 clones, around a quarter of which show up once; 15% to 20% is in the top ten. The sample comprised tumor tissue. This receptor was identified in a female donor with papillary thyroid cancer or a benign thyroid nodule (not recorded which). Some clones in this sample may be carry-over from other donors' samples. The V gene is TRBV7-2, the J gene TRBJ1-6, with D perhaps TRBD1 (6 bases). The CDR3: CASSSGQSALHF. The CDR3 coding sequence is TGTGCAAGCAGCTCCGGACAGTCCGCCCTCCACTTT.